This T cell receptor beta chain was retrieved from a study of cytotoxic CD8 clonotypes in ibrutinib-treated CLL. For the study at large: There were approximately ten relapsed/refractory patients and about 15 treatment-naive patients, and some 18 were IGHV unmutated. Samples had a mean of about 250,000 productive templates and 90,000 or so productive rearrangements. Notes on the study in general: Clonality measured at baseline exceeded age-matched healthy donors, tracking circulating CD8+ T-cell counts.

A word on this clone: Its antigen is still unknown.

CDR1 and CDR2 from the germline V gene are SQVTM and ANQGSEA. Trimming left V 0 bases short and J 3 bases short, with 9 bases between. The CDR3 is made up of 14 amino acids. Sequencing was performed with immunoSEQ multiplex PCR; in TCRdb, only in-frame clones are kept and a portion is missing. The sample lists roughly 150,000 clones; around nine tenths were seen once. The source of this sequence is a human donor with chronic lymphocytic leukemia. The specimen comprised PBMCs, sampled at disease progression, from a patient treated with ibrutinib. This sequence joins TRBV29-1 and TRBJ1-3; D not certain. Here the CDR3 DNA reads TGCAGCGTTGAAGATTGGGCGGTTGGAAACACCATATATTTT. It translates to CSVEDWAVGNTIYF.